A single sample is the source of the 8 T cell receptor beta chains below, sequenced in a study of T cell responses to AZD1222 COVID-19 vaccine. Only in-frame clones appear in the TCRdb table, and some are missing; sequencing was by immunoSEQ multiplex PCR. The repertoire holds 75,000 to 95,000 clones, with about 87% as singletons. The input for sequencing was peripheral blood, taken 28 days after the second dose of the MenACWY control vaccine. The receptors stem from an adult who received the MenACWY meningococcal vaccine as a control.

The chain couples TRBV7-9 to TRBJ1-1; 8 bases are shared with TRBD1. Germline V gives CDR1 SEHNR, CDR2 FQNEAQ (reference sequence). The CDR3 loop spans 15 amino acids. Germline trimming cut 2 bases from V and 5 bases from J; bases unmatched to any gene: 7. CDR3 sequence (DNA): TGTGCCAGCAGCTTACCCGACAGGGGCTGGACTGAAGCTTTCTTT. Translation: CASSLPDRGWTEAFF.

This clone was found a few times. V and J are TRBV5-1 and TRBJ1-3, with D unresolved. The CDR3 loop spans 14 amino acids. Germline-derived CDR1 and CDR2 are SGHRS and YFSETQ. Trimming took off 0 bases at V and 4 bases at J, with 8 bases between the two ends. In DNA form, the CDR3 reads TGCGCCAGCAGCTTGGTGGGTGAAGGAAACACCATATATTTT. It encodes CASSLVGEGNTIYF.

The chain links TRBV3-1 (or the pseudogene TRBV3-2) to TRBJ2-5; unclear D gene. The ends were cut back, 2 bases at V and 2 bases at J, with 6 bases in the middle. The V gene's germline CDR1 is LGHDT and CDR2 YNNKEL (reference sequence). The CDR3 consists of 13 residues. The CDR3 DNA sequence: TGTGCCAGCAGCCAATTCCTACAAGAGACCCAGTACTTC. It specifies CASSQFLQETQYF.

This rearrangement joins TRBV19 to TRBJ2-5, with D perhaps TRBD1 (6 bases). Germline V gene lookup returns CDR1 LNHDA and CDR2 SQIVND (reference sequence). V was cut by 1 base and J by 3 bases, with 6 bases left in between. The CDR3 has 13 amino acids. CDR3 protein: CASSIGQEETQYF. The CDR3 region has the DNA TGTGCCAGTAGTATAGGACAGGAAGAGACCCAGTACTTC.

The J gene is TRBJ1-1, the V gene TRBV5-4; maybe TRBD1 (5 bases). The CDR3 totals 15 residues. Germline assignment: CDR1 SGHNT and CDR2 YYREEE (reference sequence). V was clipped by 0 bases and J by 1 base, with 10 bases between them. The CDR3: CASSLDRRGNTEAFF. In nucleotides, the CDR3 is TGTGCCAGCAGCTTGGACAGGCGCGGGAACACTGAAGCTTTCTTT.

This clone was picked up one time. The chain employs TRBV12-3 or TRBV12-4 and TRBJ1-2; D may be TRBD1 (5 bases). The CDR3 covers 13 residues. Trimming shortened V by 6 bases and J by 1 base, and 9 bases separated the two germline ends. The CDR3 sequence is CASSRDFNYGYTF. The CDR3 DNA is TGTGCCAGCAGCCGGGACTTTAACTATGGCTACACCTTC.

The chain links TRBV16 to TRBJ1-5; a weak D match, TRBD1 (5 bases). Per the germline V gene, CDR1 is KGHSY and CDR2 is FQNENV. This CDR3 contains 15 residues. With 3 bases removed from V and 3 bases from J, the gap between germline ends came to 12 bases. The CDR3 DNA follows: TGTGCCAGCAGCCAGACCTGGGACCTCAATCAGCCCCAGCATTTT. Residues: CASSQTWDLNQPQHF.

This CDR3 reads CASSLVGSLTFQETQYF. CDR3 nucleotides: TGTGCCAGCAGCTTAGTAGGTTCACTAACCTTCCAAGAGACCCAGTACTTC. This chain links TRBV7-8 with TRBJ2-5; D uncertain. The CDR3 loop spans 17 amino acids. The V gene's germline CDR1 is SGHVS and CDR2 FQNEAQ. With 1 base removed from V and 1 base from J, the gap between germline ends came to 16 bases. Variable domain in full (rest from reference TRBV7-8 and TRBJ2-5): GAGVSQSPRYKVAKRGQDVALRCDPISGHVSLFWYQQALGQGPEFLTYFQNEAQLDKSGLPSDRFFAERPEGSVSTLKIQRTQQEDSAVYLCASSLVGSLTFQETQYFGPGTRLLVL.